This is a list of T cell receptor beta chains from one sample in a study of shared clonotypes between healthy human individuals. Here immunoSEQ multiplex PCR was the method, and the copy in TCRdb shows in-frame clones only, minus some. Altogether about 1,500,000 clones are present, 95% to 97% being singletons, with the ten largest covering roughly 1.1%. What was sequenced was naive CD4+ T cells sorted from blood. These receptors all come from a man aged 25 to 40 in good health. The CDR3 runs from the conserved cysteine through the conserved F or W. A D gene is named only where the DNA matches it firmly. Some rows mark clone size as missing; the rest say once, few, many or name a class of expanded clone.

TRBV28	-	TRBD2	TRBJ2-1	TGTGCCAGCAGTTCTGGGACTAGCGGGACCAGAAGGAGGGAGCAGTTCTTC	CASSSGTSGTRRREQFF
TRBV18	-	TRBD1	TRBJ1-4	TGTGCCAGCTCGCGACAGGGGCCGACTAATGAAAAACTGTTTTTT	CASSRQGPTNEKLFF
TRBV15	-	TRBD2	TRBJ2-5	TGTGCCACCAGCCCGTTCCCTAGCGGGGAGACCCAGTACTTC	CATSPFPSGETQYF
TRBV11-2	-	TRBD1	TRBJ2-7	TGTGCCAGCAGCTCAACGGGACAGGGGGCAATCGAGCAGTACTTC	CASSSTGQGAIEQYF
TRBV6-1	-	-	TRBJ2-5	TGTGCCACTCAGCGGGTTTACCAAGAGACCCAGTACTTC	CATQRVYQETQYF
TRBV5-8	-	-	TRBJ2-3	TGTGCCAGCCGTATGCCTACCGATACGCAGTATTTT	CASRMPTDTQYF
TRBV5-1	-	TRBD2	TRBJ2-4	TGCGCCAGCAGCTCCGAAGGTGCGGGAGGCGCGGCCAAAAACATTCAGTACTTC	CASSSEGAGGAAKNIQYF
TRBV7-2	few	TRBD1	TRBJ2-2	TGTGCCAGCAGCTTAACGCAGGGGGCTGCCGGGGAGCTGTTTTTT	CASSLTQGAAGELFF
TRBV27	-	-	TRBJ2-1	TGTGCCAGCCGACAGTCCTACAATGAGCAGTTCTTC	CASRQSYNEQFF
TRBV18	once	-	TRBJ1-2	TGTGCCAGCTCACCTCTGGGGGTACAAAACACAGGGTATGGCTACACCTTC	CASSPLGVQNTGYGYTF
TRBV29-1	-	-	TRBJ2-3	TGCAGCGTTGGGCTGAACACAGATACGCAGTATTTT	CSVGLNTDTQYF
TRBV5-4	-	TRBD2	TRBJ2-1	TGTGCCAGCAGCCCGGGGGGCTCCTACAATGAGCAGTTCTTC	CASSPGGSYNEQFF
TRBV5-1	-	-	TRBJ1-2	TGCGCCAGCAGCGTTCCTCCGCCCCAGTATTATGGCTACACCTTC	CASSVPPPQYYGYTF
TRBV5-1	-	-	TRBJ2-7	TGCGCCAGCAGTCCCGGGACCGCGGAGTCCTACGAGCAGTACTTC	CASSPGTAESYEQYF
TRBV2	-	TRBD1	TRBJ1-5	TGTGCCAGCACCTCCAGTTTTGGACAGGGCTATAGCAATCAGCCCCAGCATTTT	CASTSSFGQGYSNQPQHF
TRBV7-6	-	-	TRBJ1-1	TGTGCCAGCAGCTTCAGGGGAGAAACTGAAGCTTTCTTT	CASSFRGETEAFF
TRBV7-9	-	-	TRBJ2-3	TGTGCCAGCAGCTTCCGGGAGTTGACAGATACGCAGTATTTT	CASSFRELTDTQYF
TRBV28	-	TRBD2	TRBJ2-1	TGTGCCAGCAGCATAGGGACTAGCGGGATCTACAATGAGCAGTTCTTC	CASSIGTSGIYNEQFF
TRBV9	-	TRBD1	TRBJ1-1	TGTGCCAGCAGCCCCCAGGGGGCGCGGGGAATGAACACTGAAGCTTTCTTT	CASSPQGARGMNTEAFF
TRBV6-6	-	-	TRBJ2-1	TGTGCCAGCAGTGCGTACAGTGCGGCGGAAAATGAGCAGTTCTTC	CASSAYSAAENEQFF
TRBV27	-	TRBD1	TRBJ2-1	TGTGCCAGCAGTTTCCCCGGGACAGGGAAAAATGAGCAGTTCTTC	CASSFPGTGKNEQFF
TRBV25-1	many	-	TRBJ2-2	TGTGCCAGCAGTCGGGGGGCGGCAACGAGCACCGGGGAGCTGTTTTTT	CASSRGAATSTGELFF
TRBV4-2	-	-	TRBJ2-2	TGTGCCAGCAGCCAAGATGCACGGTGGAACACCGGGGAGCTGTTTTTT	CASSQDARWNTGELFF
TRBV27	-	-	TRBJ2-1	TGTGCCAGCAGTCTGTGGGCAGGGGAGCAGTTCTTC	CASSLWAGEQFF
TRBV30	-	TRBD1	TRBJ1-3	TGTGCCGGTCACACGGGCTCAAAGGGACAGCTGATGGAGAACACCATATATTTT	CAGHTGSKGQLMENTIYF
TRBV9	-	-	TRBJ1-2	TGTGCCAGCAGCCCCCACAGGGACACCGACTATGGCTACACCTTC	CASSPHRDTDYGYTF
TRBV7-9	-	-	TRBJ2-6	TGTGCCAGCAGCTTAAGGGGAGCAGCTGGGGCCAACGTCCTGACTTTC	CASSLRGAAGANVLTF
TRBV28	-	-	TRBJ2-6	TGTGCCAGCAGTTCGCAGCGCGGGACCTATGACAACGTCCTGACTTTC	CASSSQRGTYDNVLTF
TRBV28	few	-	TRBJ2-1	TGTGCCAGCAGTTTATTCTATGAGCAGTTCTTC	CASSLFYEQFF
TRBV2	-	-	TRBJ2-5	TGTGCCAGCATATCTAGCTTCCAGACCCAGTACTTC	CASISSFQTQYF
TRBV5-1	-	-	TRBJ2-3	TGCGCCAGCAGCTTGGGATCCCACACAGATACGCAGTATTTT	CASSLGSHTDTQYF
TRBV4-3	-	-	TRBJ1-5	TGCGCCAGCAGCCAAGGGAACAGGGTGAGCAATCAGCCCCAGCATTTT	CASSQGNRVSNQPQHF
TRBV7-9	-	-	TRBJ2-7	TGTGCCAGCAGCTTAGCTGGTCTAGCCCACGAGCAGTACTTC	CASSLAGLAHEQYF
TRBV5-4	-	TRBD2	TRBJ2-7	TGTGCCAGCAGCTTGGTGGCGGGAGGACTCTACGAGCAGTACTTC	CASSLVAGGLYEQYF
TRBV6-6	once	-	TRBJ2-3	TGTGCCAGCGGTGCCCGAGGAGCGGCTAGCACAGATACGCAGTATTTT	CASGARGAASTDTQYF
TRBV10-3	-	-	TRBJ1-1	TGTGCCATCAGTGAGGGATATAGGGGAAAAACTGAAGCTTTCTTT	CAISEGYRGKTEAFF
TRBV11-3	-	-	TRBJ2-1	TGTGCCAGCAGTCGCTATAGTAGTGGATGGTACAATGAGCAGTTCTTC	CASSRYSSGWYNEQFF
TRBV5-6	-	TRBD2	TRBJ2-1	TGTGCCAGCAGCTTGGCCCCTTGGGAGGGAAATGAGCAGTTCTTC	CASSLAPWEGNEQFF
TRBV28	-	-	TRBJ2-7	TGTGCCAGCAGTTTAGTCGGCGAATTAGCCTACGAGCAGTACTTC	CASSLVGELAYEQYF
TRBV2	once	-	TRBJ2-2	TGTGCCAGCAGTGAATGGTTGGGTTCGACCGGGGAGCTGTTTTTT	CASSEWLGSTGELFF
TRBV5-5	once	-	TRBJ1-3	TGTGCCAGCAGCTTGGCCGCTTCCTCTGGAAACACCATATATTTT	CASSLAASSGNTIYF
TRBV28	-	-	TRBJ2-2	TGTGCCAGCACCCTTGGTGGCATAAACACCGGGGAGCTGTTTTTT	CASTLGGINTGELFF